This TCR beta chain was found in a study of blood T cell repertoires in COVID-19. Across the whole study: The origin of the acute and convalescent COVID-19 samples was the United States, Italy and Spain. T cells, B-cell-depleted T cells, or PBMCs supplied cDNA or gDNA.

Germline CDR1 reads SNHLY; CDR2 reads FYNNEI. V was clipped by 3 bases and J by 4 bases; unmatched bases: 3. The CDR3 covers 14 residues. Sequencing used immunoSEQ multiplex PCR; TCRdb keeps in-frame clones, though not all of them. The sample holds almost 80,000 clones, around 80% seen once. The TCR was taken from a woman in her sixties or seventies with acute or convalescent COVID-19. The J gene is TRBJ1-1, the V gene TRBV2, with 9 bases matching TRBD1. Sequenced sample: peripheral blood. CDR3 protein: CASSEDRGPTEAFF. CDR3 nucleotides: TGTGCCAGCAGTGAGGACAGGGGCCCCACTGAAGCTTTCTTT.